This entry concerns a single T cell receptor beta chain. Its target is not known. This sample is drawn from a study of cytomegalovirus exposure and HLA in healthy donors. About the study: In an early release, HLA-typed donors contributed roughly 85 million unique TCR sequences.

The primer mix had 60 Vbeta and 13 Jbeta primers. Assay: immunoSEQ multiplex PCR; the TCRdb copy retains only in-frame clones and omits some. The data show 150,000 to 200,000 clones, with approximately 79% seen just once and 1.5% held by the top ten. Study conclusions and caveats: By a later analysis, the bulk of CMV-associated TCR beta chains appeared HLA-restricted. Highly shared sequence variants in one cluster were likely a sequencing artifact. Accurate HLA-A and HLA-B prediction from TCR beta sequences was reported for most subjects.

This sequence originates from a girl aged 5 to 17 in good health and CMV-seropositive. Source material: PBMCs.

CDR3 sequence reads: CASSQVSSGGAETQYF. The CDR3, as DNA: TGTGCCAGCAGCCAAGTTTCTAGCGGGGGGGCAGAGACCCAGTACTTC. The V call is TRBV4-2, the J call TRBJ2-5; 12 bases are shared with TRBD2. V shed 1 base, J shed 4 bases, and the junction held 4 bases outside the gene matches. The CDR3 spans 16 residues. Germline CDR1 is LGHNA and CDR2 is YNFKEQ.